What follows are 23 T cell receptor beta chains derived from one specimen sequenced in a study of PD-1 blockade in mismatch repair-deficient tumors. The table came from immunoSEQ multiplex PCR; TCRdb's copy has only in-frame clones and leaves some out. The table shows 75,000 to 85,000 clones, with 81% occurring only once. The input for sequencing was peripheral blood, taken 12 weeks after starting pembrolizumab. These receptors were taken from an adult with mismatch repair-deficient cancer.

The gene calls are TRBV11-3 and TRBJ2-7, with D perhaps TRBD1 (5 bases). The V gene's germline CDR1 is SGHNT and CDR2 YENEEA. Trimming removed 1 base from V and 4 bases from J, with 8 bases in between. The CDR3 sequence is 13 residues long. DNA of the CDR3: TGTGCCAGCAGCTTAGGACAGACTTACGAGCAGTACTTC. Translating gives CASSLGQTYEQYF.

This clone came up a few times. This rearrangement joins TRBV9 to TRBJ2-7; possible D gene TRBD2, 6 bases. The germline gives CDR1 SGDLS, CDR2 YYNGEE. The CDR3 sequence is 14 residues long. V gave up 3 bases and J gave up 6 bases, with 16 bases separating them. CDR3 amino acids: CASSGGLGTAEQYF. Written as DNA, the CDR3 is TGTGCCAGCAGCGGAGGCTTAGGGACTGCCGAGCAGTACTTC. Together with reference TRBV9 and TRBJ2-7, the CDR3 gives the full variable domain: DSGVTQTPKHLITATGQRVTLRCSPRSGDLSVYWYQQSLDQGLQFLIQYYNGEERAKGNILERFSAQQFPDLHSELNLSSLELGDSALYFCASSGGLGTAEQYFGPGTRLTVT.

This chain connects TRBV19 to TRBJ2-1, with 10 nucleotides matching TRBD2. The V gene end was trimmed by 5 bases and the J gene end by 8 bases; junction bases not matched to a gene: 18. The CDR3 loop spans 18 amino acids. Germline CDR1 and CDR2: LNHDA and SQIVND (reference sequence). CDR3 amino acids: CASSLGVGLAGEGDEQFF. CDR3 bases: TGTGCCAGTAGTTTAGGGGTCGGGCTAGCGGGAGAAGGCGATGAGCAGTTCTTC.

This clone came up a few times. V and J are TRBV4-1 and TRBJ1-1; a possible D gene is TRBD1 (5 bases). Germline V gene sequence: CDR1 MGHRA, CDR2 YSYEKL. V gave up 6 bases and J gave up 1 base, with 12 bases separating them. This CDR3 region has 14 residues. The CDR3 region has the DNA TGCGCCAGCAGGGGACCGCTCAGGAACACTGAAGCTTTCTTT. Protein: CASRGPLRNTEAFF.

The V gene is TRBV5-1, the J gene TRBJ2-3, with D tentatively TRBD2 (5 bases). The germline gives CDR1 SGHRS, CDR2 YFSETQ. Trimming took off 0 bases at V and 5 bases at J, with 10 bases between the two ends. The CDR3 runs to 14 residues. CDR3 sequence (DNA): TGCGCCAGCAGCTTGGCCGTAGCGAGAGATACGCAGTATTTT. Translating gives CASSLAVARDTQYF. The full variable domain, its missing parts supplied by reference TRBV5-1 and TRBJ2-3, is KAGVTQTPRYLIKTRGQQVTLSCSPISGHRSVSWYQQTPGQGLQFLFEYFSETQRNKGNFPGRFSGRQFSNSRSEMNVSTLELGDSALYLCASSLAVARDTQYFGPGTRLTVL.

The genes are TRBV11-3 and TRBJ2-3; possibly TRBD2 for D (5 bases). The germline V gene has CDR1 SGHNT and CDR2 YENEEA. The CDR3 is 16 amino acids. V was cut by 7 bases and J by 2 bases, with 19 bases left in between. DNA for the CDR3: TGTGCCAGCACCCACCGGGCTAGCAGCTACACAGATACGCAGTATTTT. Amino acid sequence: CASTHRASSYTDTQYF.

The chain links TRBV21-1 to TRBJ2-2; the table's D call of TRBD1 was not tested on the DNA. TRBV21-1 corresponds to a pseudogene. CDR3 length equals 14 residues. The DNA for the CDR3 is TGTGCCTGGACAGGGTCCGTAGTTACCGGGGAGCTGTTTTTT. Amino acids: CAWTGSVVTGELFF.

The V gene is TRBV9, the J gene TRBJ2-7; TRBD1 matches 11 bases. Trimming removed 2 bases from V and 3 bases from J; junction bases left unmatched: 4. The CDR3 sequence is 15 residues long. The germline V gene has CDR1 SGDLS and CDR2 YYNGEE. The CDR3 bases are TGTGCCAGCAGCGTCTCCGGGACAGGGGGCTACGAGCAGTACTTC. It is translated as CASSVSGTGGYEQYF.

The count of this clone is one. The chain combines TRBV12-5 with TRBJ1-1; 8 nucleotides line up with TRBD1. Germline CDR1 LGHNT, CDR2 FRNRAP. The CDR3 has 13 residues. The J segment lost 6 bases and the V segment lost 3 bases, leaving 3 bases of the junction unmatched. CDR3 sequence reads: CASGFDRGSEAFF. In DNA form, the CDR3 reads TGTGCTAGTGGTTTTGACAGGGGATCTGAAGCTTTCTTT.

This clone was recorded a few times. This chain links TRBV30 with TRBJ1-2; D call uncertain. V dropped 2 bases and J dropped 1 base, with 5 bases sitting between them. The CDR3 consists of 12 residues. The germline CDR1 and CDR2 sequences are GTSNPN and SVGIG (reference sequence). The CDR3 protein is CAWSSGNYGYTF. The CDR3 DNA is TGTGCCTGGAGTTCGGGTAACTATGGCTACACCTTC.

In this sample, this clone turned up a few times. The chain couples TRBV19 to TRBJ2-7; D gene uncertain. CDR1 is LNHDA, CDR2 SQIVND, per germline (reference sequence). The CDR3 extends over 11 amino acids. Trimming took off 9 bases at V and 5 bases at J, with 11 bases between the two ends. CDR3 sequence (DNA): TGTGCCAGCCTGGGGTCCCACGAGCAGTACTTC. Its translation is CASLGSHEQYF.

The V gene is TRBV30, the J gene TRBJ2-3; perhaps D is TRBD1 or TRBD2 (6 bases each). The V end lost 5 bases, the J end lost 0 bases, and 15 bases lay between the germline ends. Germline values: CDR1 GTSNPN, CDR2 SVGIG (reference sequence). This CDR3 is 15 amino acids long. Here the CDR3 reads CAWGGGCGSTDTQYF. The CDR3 DNA follows: TGTGCCTGGGGAGGGGGGTGCGGGAGCACAGATACGCAGTATTTT.

The V gene is TRBV11-2, the J gene TRBJ2-5; 9 bases are shared with TRBD1. Germline CDR1 and CDR2: SGHAT and FQNNGV. V dropped 5 bases and J dropped 1; count of bases not matched to a gene: 5. CDR3 length: 15 residues. The CDR3 DNA sequence: TGTGCCAGCAGCCCCGGGACAGGGCCCCAAGAGACCCAGTACTTC. This sequence encodes CASSPGTGPQETQYF. The full variable domain, its missing parts supplied by reference TRBV11-2 and TRBJ2-5, is EAGVAQSPRYKIIEKRQSVAFWCNPISGHATLYWYQQILGQGPKLLIQFQNNGVVDDSQLPKDRFSAERLKGVDSTLKIQPAKLEDSAVYLCASSPGTGPQETQYFGPGTRLLVL.

This chain uses TRBV7-2 with TRBJ2-1; D remains ambiguous. Trimming shortened V by 1 base and J by 8 bases, and 15 bases separated the two germline ends. The CDR3 sequence is 15 residues long. CDR1 and CDR2 from the germline V gene are SGHTA and FQGNSA. CDR3 sequence (DNA): TGTGCCAGCAGCTTAGAAGGTTCTGGGGTCCATGAGCAGTTCTTC. Its protein is CASSLEGSGVHEQFF.

The gene calls are TRBV28 and TRBJ2-1; D ambiguous. CDR1 and CDR2 (germline): MDHEN, SYDVKM. This CDR3 has 18 residues. Trimming cost V 4 bases and J 0 bases, with 19 bases left between them. CDR3 loop: CASSWGYRRVSSYNEQFF. The CDR3 DNA follows: TGTGCCAGCAGTTGGGGTTATAGACGGGTTAGCTCCTACAATGAGCAGTTCTTC.

DNA of the CDR3: TGCGCCAGCAGCCCAGATGGCCAGAACACTGAAGCTTTCTTT. Residues: CASSPDGQNTEAFF. V and J are TRBV5-1 and TRBJ1-1, with D unresolved. Trimming took 4 bases from V and 1 from J, leaving 11 bases between them. The CDR3 loop spans 14 amino acids. Germline V lookup: CDR1 SGHRS, CDR2 YFSETQ.

This clone has at least ten counts. The J gene is TRBJ2-2, the V gene TRBV5-6, with D uncertain. Trimming stripped 3 bases from V and 3 bases from J, with 12 bases between. Germline V CDR1 and CDR2: SGHDT, YYEEEE. The CDR3 is 15 residues long. The CDR3 loop reads CASSSLVVYTGELFF. CDR3 in DNA: TGTGCCAGCAGCTCACTGGTAGTATACACCGGGGAGCTGTTTTTT.

The rearrangement uses TRBV27 and TRBJ1-2, with D possibly matching TRBD1 (6 bases). Germline CDR1 and CDR2: MNHEY and SMNVEV (reference sequence). The V and J ends lost 8 bases and 2 bases respectively, with 18 bases between them. The CDR3 has 15 amino acids. CDR3 coding DNA: TGTGCCAGCCGATTTCAGGAAGGGGGGAACTATGGCTACACCTTC. Translation: CASRFQEGGNYGYTF.

This clone was seen once. CDR3 sequence: CASQNGIAYNEQFF. The CDR3 DNA sequence: TGTGCCAGCCAGAACGGCATAGCCTACAATGAGCAGTTCTTC. The chain employs TRBV19 and TRBJ2-1; D is ambiguous. Germline V gene lookup returns CDR1 LNHDA and CDR2 SQIVND (reference sequence). This CDR3 spans 14 amino acids. Between the trimmed V and J ends, which lost 9 bases and 2 bases, there was a span of 14 bases. Together with reference TRBV19 and TRBJ2-1, the CDR3 gives the full variable domain: DGGITQSPKYLFRKEGQNVTLSCEQNLNHDAMYWYRQDPGQGLRLIYYSQIVNDFQKGDIAEGYSVSREKKESFPLTVTSAQKNPTAFYLCASQNGIAYNEQFFGPGTRLTVL.

V usage is TRBV25-1 and J usage is TRBJ2-5; TRBD2 aligns across 8 bases. The V gene's germline CDR1 is MGHDK and CDR2 SYGVNS. CDR3 length equals 15 residues. With 3 bases clipped from V and 7 bases from J, the junction kept 10 bases outside the gene matches. Here the CDR3 DNA reads TGTGCCAGCAGTGAGTTTAGCGGGAATGTTGGGACCCAGTACTTC. Encoded protein: CASSEFSGNVGTQYF.

There are a few counts of this clone. V and J are TRBV27 and TRBJ1-1, with D possibly being TRBD1 (5 bases). V lost 6 bases and J lost 7, with 12 bases in between. The CDR3 contains 12 residues. The V gene's germline CDR1 is MNHEY and CDR2 SMNVEV (reference sequence). The chain's CDR3 is CASSPGGDEAFF. Written as DNA, the CDR3 is TGTGCCAGCAGCCCCGGGGGGGATGAAGCTTTCTTT.

The rearrangement links TRBV27 to TRBJ1-1; no definite D call. The CDR3 runs 13 residues. V was cut by 5 bases and J by 1 base, with 8 bases left in between. The germline V gene encodes CDR1 MNHEY and CDR2 SMNVEV (reference sequence). DNA of the CDR3: TGTGCCAGCAGTCTAACGGGGAACACTGAAGCTTTCTTT. This sequence encodes CASSLTGNTEAFF.

J is TRBJ2-6 and V is TRBV5-4; D is uncertain. The V gene lost 3 bases and the J gene lost 1 base, with 5 bases spanning the gap. This CDR3 spans 14 amino acids. Germline values: CDR1 SGHNT, CDR2 YYREEE (reference sequence). CDR3 sequence: CASSSGSGANVLTF. CDR3 coding DNA: TGTGCCAGCAGCTCCGGGTCTGGGGCCAACGTCCTGACTTTC.